This T cell receptor beta chain stems from a study of monozygotic twins with inflammatory bowel disease. On this clonotype itself: The antigen is undetermined.

Overall study results and limits: Support for any single strong IBD-associated signal or clonotype was not found.

A 6-nucleotide sample barcode was carried by the UMIs, which template switching added. TCRdb derives one entry per CDR3 protein from the 5' RACE reads, leaving out DNA. The listing contains more than 110,000 distinct CDR3 sequences. Germline CDR1 is GTSNPN and CDR2 is SVGIG (reference sequence). The CDR3 extends over 14 amino acids. The TCR comes from a human donor with ulcerative colitis or Crohn's disease, or a healthy co-twin of an affected twin (not recorded which). The chain uses TRBV30 and TRBJ2-3. Source material: blood. CDR3 sequence reads: CAWTKRASTDTQYF.